The 5 T cell receptor beta chains below come from one sample, sequenced in a study of tumor-infiltrating lymphocytes in primary liver carcinoma. Without any cell sorting, about 18-31 mg of bulk tissue yielded co-extracted RNA and DNA. A primer in the constant region served to generate TCR beta cDNA from roughly 450 ng of total RNA. Slightly modified ARM-PCR with three nested multiplex PCR rounds yielded TCR beta libraries. PCR rounds one and two used TRBV1-TRBV30 forward primers with a C-beta reverse primer for around 11 cycles each. TCRdb fed the multiplex PCR reads into MiXCR, producing one record per CDR3 protein. This repertoire shows approximately 88,000 distinct CDR3 sequences, 65% to 70% found once; its top ten account for around 27%. Input material: tumor-adjacent normal liver tissue. These receptors were obtained from a middle-aged man with primary liver carcinoma and hepatitis B virus infection.

Comment on this clonotype: This could be a read error, since a much larger clone is one nucleotide away. The chain has TRBV5-6 and TRBJ1-4; a weak D match, TRBD1 (5 bases). Trimming pared 6 bases from V and 6 bases from J, leaving 15 bases between. The CDR3 consists of 14 residues. Germline V lookup: CDR1 SGHDT, CDR2 YYEEEE. The DNA of the CDR3 is TGTGCCAGCAACTTCACCGGGACTGATGAAAAACTGTTTTTT. Residues: CASNFTGTDEKLFF. The whole variable domain, filled in from reference TRBV5-6 and TRBJ1-4, reads DAGVTQSPTHLIKTRGQQVTLRCSPKSGHDTVSWYQQALGQGPQFIFQYYEEEERQRGNFPDRFSGHQFPNYSSELNVNALLLGDSALYLCASNFTGTDEKLFFGSGTQLSVL.

With regard to this clonotype: A much larger clone differs from this one at a single base, so this may be a read error. The gene calls are TRBV29-1 and TRBJ2-2; unclear D gene. There are 12 residues in the CDR3. Germline CDR1 SQVTM, CDR2 ANQGSEA. For the CDR3, the DNA is TGCAGCGCGTCGGCGAACACCTGGGAGCTGTTTTTT. Protein sequence: CSASANTWELFF.

Only one count was recorded for this clonotype. Sequence at one end of the junction differs from germline and may be a read error. The J gene is TRBJ1-2, the V gene TRBV6-5, with 9 bases that match TRBD1. Germline CDR1 and CDR2: MNHEY and SVGAGI. There are 14 residues in the CDR3. CDR3 DNA sequence: TGTGTCAGCAGAGGGACAGGGAGCGTCTATGGCTACACCTTC. It is translated as CVSRGTGSVYGYTF.

Details on this clonotype: The final CDR3 position lacks the conserved phenylalanine or tryptophan, pointing to a likely read error. The rearrangement uses TRBV11-2 and TRBJ2-3; TRBD1 is a possible D gene (6 bases). V shed 0 bases and J shed 11 bases, with 18 bases lying between them. The CDR3 has 15 residues. CDR1 and CDR2 from the germline V gene are SGHAT and FQNNGV. The CDR3 DNA reads TGTGCCAGCAGCTTAGAGGTTGGGGGCCAGGGTATGCAGTATTTA. Translated, it gives CASSLEVGGQGMQYL.

Of note for this clonotype: One end of the junction does not line up with germline, which may come from a read error. The chain carries TRBV11-2 and TRBJ2-1; D not resolved. CDR1 and CDR2 from the germline V gene are SGHAT and FQNNGV. The CDR3 contains 12 residues. CDR3 sequence reads: CTISPIGNEQLF. CDR3 sequence (DNA): TGTACCATATCGCCGATAGGGAATGAGCAGCTCTTC. The whole variable domain, remainder taken from reference TRBV11-2 and TRBJ2-1, is EAGVAQSPRYKIIEKRQSVAFWCNPISGHATLYWYQQILGQGPKLLIQFQNNGVVDDSQLPKDRFSAERLKGVDSTLKIQPAKLEDSAVYLCTISPIGNEQLFGPGTRLTVL.